One T cell receptor (beta chain) is described in this entry. Its antigen remains unknown. This sample is part of a study of immune evolution from preneoplasia to lung adenocarcinoma. Points from the study as a whole: Clonality was highest in normal lung, lower in later-stage lesions apparently. Top clone share appeared to fall from AAH through AIS, MIA, adenocarcinoma.

V lost 0 bases and J lost 1, with 3 bases in between. Germline V lookup: CDR1 SEHNR, CDR2 FQNEAQ (reference sequence). CDR3 length: 13 residues. Assay used: immunoSEQ multiplex PCR; TCRdb lists only in-frame clones, some missing. The sample yields around 2,000 clones, 60% to 85% seen once. Resections took place in Japan or China from the mid-2010s to the late 2010s. Histologic diagnosis was independently verified by two lung pathologists. The sample taken for sequencing was FFPE adjacent normal lung tissue. This TCR derives from a person aged 55-80 years with lung adenocarcinoma. The chain uses TRBV7-9 and TRBJ1-1; D unclear. CDR3 amino acids: CASSLAENTEAFF. The CDR3 region has the DNA TGTGCCAGCAGCTTAGCGGAGAACACTGAAGCTTTCTTT.